The 20 T cell receptor beta chains in this list originate from one sample, sequenced in a study of shared clonotypes between healthy human individuals. CD45RO-negative, CCR7-positively selected cells formed the naive CD8 fraction, excluding terminally differentiated effector memory CD45RA+ cells. Assay used: immunoSEQ multiplex PCR; TCRdb lists only in-frame clones, some missing. The repertoire holds about 820,000 clones, with over 90% as singletons. The sequencing sample was made of naive CD8+ T cells sorted from blood. Every receptor here comes from a man under 40 in good health.

V gene TRBV6-6 combines with J gene TRBJ2-7; D is perhaps TRBD1 (5 bases). This CDR3 has 14 residues. CDR1 and CDR2 from the germline V gene are MNHNY and SVGAGI (reference sequence). Trimming removed 5 bases at V and 2 bases at J, with 13 bases between. The CDR3 DNA follows: TGTGCCAGCAGTCTAAGGGGCCTAGCCTACGAGCAGTACTTC. Translated: CASSLRGLAYEQYF.

This sequence joins TRBV10-3 and TRBJ2-1; D perhaps matches TRBD2 (6 bases). The CDR3 sequence is 13 residues long. Trimming took off 5 bases at V and 5 bases at J, with 10 bases between the two ends. The germline V gene has CDR1 ENHRY and CDR2 SYGVKD. CDR3 bases: TGTGCCATCAGTAATAGCGGCAACAATGAGCAGTTCTTC. Translating it yields CAISNSGNNEQFF.

The rearrangement joins TRBV27 to TRBJ2-1; 13 nucleotides match TRBD2. Germline V gene lookup returns CDR1 MNHEY and CDR2 SMNVEV (reference sequence). CDR3 length equals 16 residues. V lost 3 bases to trimming and J lost 6 bases; unmatched junction nucleotides: 5. CDR3 region: CASSLKGLAGFNEQFF. The CDR3 DNA reads as TGTGCCAGCAGTTTGAAGGGACTAGCGGGATTCAATGAGCAGTTCTTC.

This clone was detected only once. V and J are TRBV15 and TRBJ2-1; maybe TRBD2 (6 bases). The germline gives CDR1 LNHNV, CDR2 YYDKDF (reference sequence). V was cut by 1 base and J by 3 bases, with 13 bases left in between. This CDR3 has 16 amino acids. The CDR3 region is CATSRGFRGNYNEQFF. The CDR3 nucleotides read TGTGCCACCAGCAGAGGTTTTCGGGGGAACTACAATGAGCAGTTCTTC.

J is TRBJ2-2 and V is TRBV5-8; no definite D call. Germline assignment: CDR1 SGHTS and CDR2 YDEGEE. The V end lost 1 base, the J end lost 2 bases, and 9 bases lay between the germline ends. The CDR3 has 15 residues. CDR3 bases: TGTGCCAGCAGCTTGATGGAATTAAACACCGGGGAGCTGTTTTTT. It specifies CASSLMELNTGELFF.

The rearrangement uses TRBV7-6 and TRBJ2-3; 10 bases are a match to TRBD2. Losses at the gene ends were 5 bases for V and 2 bases for J; bases not matched to a gene: 4. In germline, CDR1 is SGHVS, CDR2 FNYEAQ. This CDR3 comprises 15 residues. The chain's CDR3 is CASSPAGGNTDTQYF. The CDR3 DNA is TGTGCCAGCAGCCCAGCGGGAGGGAACACAGATACGCAGTATTTT.

The J gene is TRBJ2-2, the V gene TRBV7-8, with 7 bases identical to TRBD1. Per the germline V gene, CDR1 is SGHVS and CDR2 is FQNEAQ. Trimming took 5 bases from V and 2 from J; bases not matched to a gene: 17. There are 19 residues in the CDR3. The CDR3 loop reads CASSHYLGADRANTGELFF. The CDR3 region has the DNA TGTGCCAGCAGCCACTATTTGGGGGCCGACAGGGCTAACACCGGGGAGCTGTTTTTT.

The chain carries TRBV6-1 and TRBJ2-2; no reliable D call. This CDR3 has 12 amino acids. Germline V gene lookup returns CDR1 MNHNS and CDR2 SASEGT. Trimming removed 4 bases from V and 4 bases from J, with 4 bases in between. CDR3 protein: CASSVATGELFF. The DNA for the CDR3 is TGTGCCAGCAGTGTCGCCACCGGGGAGCTGTTTTTT.

There are a few counts of this clone. The chain recombines TRBV7-9 with TRBJ2-2; 7 bases match TRBD1. Germline trimming cut 5 bases from V and 5 bases from J; bases unmatched to any gene: 5. This CDR3 contains 14 residues. Germline CDR1 SEHNR, CDR2 FQNEAQ (reference sequence). DNA of the CDR3: TGTGCCAGCAGCCCAACAGGGGTAACCGGGGAGCTGTTTTTT. It yields the protein CASSPTGVTGELFF.

This clone was counted only a few times. An end of the junction differs from the germline gene, which may be a read error. The sample carries other DNA sequences with the same CDR3. The chain joins TRBV7-7 to TRBJ2-2; D call uncertain. This CDR3 is built from 13 residues. Germline V gives CDR1 SSHAT, CDR2 FNYEAQ (reference sequence). CDR3 in amino acids: CASSLGRTGELFF. CDR3 in DNA: TGTGCTAGCAGCCTAGGGCGGACCGGGGAGCTGTTTTTT.

The chain joins TRBV5-1 to TRBJ2-7; D could derive from TRBD1 or TRBD2 (5 bases each). The CDR3 totals 13 residues. Germline V gives CDR1 SGHRS, CDR2 YFSETQ. Trimming removed 3 bases at V and 4 bases at J, with 11 bases between. CDR3 sequence (DNA): TGCGCCAGCAGCTATGGGACCCCGTACGAGCAGTACTTC. Its translation: CASSYGTPYEQYF. Full variable domain (outside the CDR3, taken from reference TRBV5-1 and TRBJ2-7): KAGVTQTPRYLIKTRGQQVTLSCSPISGHRSVSWYQQTPGQGLQFLFEYFSETQRNKGNFPGRFSGRQFSNSRSEMNVSTLELGDSALYLCASSYGTPYEQYFGPGTRLTVT.

The chain combines TRBV13 with TRBJ2-1, with D uncertain. This CDR3 contains 15 residues. Germline CDR1 PRHDT, CDR2 FYEKMQ (reference sequence). Trimming removed 0 bases at V and 6 bases at J, with 12 bases between. CDR3 protein: CASSLGEGPLNEQFF. The CDR3 nucleotides are TGTGCCAGCAGCTTAGGGGAAGGACCCCTCAATGAGCAGTTCTTC.

V is TRBV27 and J is TRBJ2-7; D is uncertain. The V gene's germline CDR1 is MNHEY and CDR2 SMNVEV (reference sequence). The V gene lost 4 bases and the J gene lost 11 bases, with 12 bases spanning the gap. CDR3 length: 11 residues. The CDR3 reads CASSSDGIEYF. DNA for the CDR3: TGTGCCAGCAGTTCGGATGGGATTGAGTACTTC.

V is TRBV7-8 and J is TRBJ2-7; 13 bases match TRBD2. CDR3 length: 21 amino acids. The junction had 18 bases not matched to a gene; V was cut back by 2 bases and J by 2 bases. Germline lookup yields CDR1 SGHVS and CDR2 FQNEAQ. CDR3 sequence reads: CASSLYAATSGRAIGAYEQYF. The CDR3 DNA is TGTGCCAGCAGCTTATATGCGGCTACTAGCGGGAGGGCCATCGGGGCCTACGAGCAGTACTTC.

V usage is TRBV10-2 and J usage is TRBJ2-7; 12 bases agree with TRBD2. CDR1 is WSHSY and CDR2 is SAAADI in the germline V gene. V was pared by 6 bases and J by 3 bases, with 6 bases of the junction left unmatched. CDR3 length: 15 amino acids. CDR3 coding DNA: TGCGCCAGCAGGGGGCTAGCGGGAGGGTTCTACGAGCAGTACTTC. Encoded protein: CASRGLAGGFYEQYF.

The rearrangement joins TRBV27 to TRBJ2-2; D is uncertain. Germline V gene sequence: CDR1 MNHEY, CDR2 SMNVEV (reference sequence). The CDR3 length is 14 residues. V was cut by 6 bases and J by 6 bases, with 14 bases left in between. This chain's CDR3 is CASRRDAASGELFF. CDR3 nucleotide sequence: TGTGCCAGCAGAAGGGATGCAGCGTCCGGGGAGCTGTTTTTT.

The V gene is TRBV5-5, the J gene TRBJ2-7; D unclear. This CDR3 spans 14 amino acids. V gave up 4 bases and J gave up 5 bases, with 16 bases separating them. Germline CDR1 and CDR2: SGHKS and YYEKEE (reference sequence). CDR3 coding DNA: TGTGCCAGCAGCCCGAGGCCCACCGGAGACGAGCAGTACTTC. Its translation is CASSPRPTGDEQYF.

CDR3 DNA sequence: TGTGCCAGCTCAGCCGGGACTCGTTCCTACGAGCAGTACTTC. The encoded protein is CASSAGTRSYEQYF. This sequence joins TRBV18 and TRBJ2-7; D possibly corresponds to TRBD2 (6 bases). V gave up 5 bases and J gave up 1 base, with 12 bases separating them. The CDR3 covers 14 residues. The V gene's germline CDR1 is KGHSH and CDR2 LQKENI.

About this clone itself: One end of the junction varies from germline; a read error may be responsible. The chain combines TRBV7-9 with TRBJ2-2; 8 nucleotides match TRBD2. Germline CDR1 reads SEHNR; CDR2 reads FQNEAQ (reference sequence). There are 17 residues in the CDR3. The CDR3 nucleotides read TGTGCCAGCAGCCCCCCGTCAAGACTAGCGAATACCGGGGAGCTGTTTTTT. Encoded protein: CASSPPSRLANTGELFF.

Notes on this clone: Other DNA sequences in the sample encode the same CDR3. The chain links TRBV19 to TRBJ2-1, with D perhaps matching TRBD2 (5 bases). The ends were cut back, 3 bases at V and 0 bases at J, with 9 bases in the middle. Per germline, CDR1 LNHDA and CDR2 SQIVND (reference sequence). This CDR3 is built from 15 residues. CDR3 loop: CASSILGNSYNEQFF. Here the CDR3 DNA reads TGTGCCAGTAGTATTCTCGGGAACTCCTACAATGAGCAGTTCTTC.